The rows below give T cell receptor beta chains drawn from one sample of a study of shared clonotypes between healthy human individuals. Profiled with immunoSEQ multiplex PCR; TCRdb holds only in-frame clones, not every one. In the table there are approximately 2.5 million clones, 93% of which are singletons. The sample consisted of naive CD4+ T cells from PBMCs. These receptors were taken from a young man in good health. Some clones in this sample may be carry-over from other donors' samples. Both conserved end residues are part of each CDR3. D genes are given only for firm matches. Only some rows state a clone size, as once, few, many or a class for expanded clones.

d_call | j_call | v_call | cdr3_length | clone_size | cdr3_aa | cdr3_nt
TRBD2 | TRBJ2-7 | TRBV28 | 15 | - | CASSLPTSGKGEQYF | TGTGCCAGCAGTCTCCCGACTAGCGGGAAGGGCGAGCAGTACTTC
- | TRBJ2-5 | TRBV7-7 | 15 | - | CASSLYSGVGETQYF | TGTGCCAGCAGCTTATATTCAGGGGTAGGAGAGACCCAGTACTTC
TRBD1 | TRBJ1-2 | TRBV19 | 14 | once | CASSPTGGNYGYTF | TGTGCCAGTAGTCCCACAGGGGGTAACTATGGCTACACCTTC
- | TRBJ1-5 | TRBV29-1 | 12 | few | CSVWDTNQPQHF | TGCAGCGTTTGGGACACAAATCAGCCCCAGCATTTT
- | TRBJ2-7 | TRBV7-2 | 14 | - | CASSLDGRGYEQYF | TGTGCCAGCAGCTTAGACGGGAGAGGGTACGAGCAGTACTTC
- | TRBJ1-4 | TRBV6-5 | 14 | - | CATAFNRKNEKLFF | TGTGCCACAGCCTTTAATCGGAAGAATGAAAAACTGTTTTTT
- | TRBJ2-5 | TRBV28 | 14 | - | CASSLSWVQETQYF | TGTGCCAGCAGTCTAAGCTGGGTCCAAGAGACCCAGTACTTC
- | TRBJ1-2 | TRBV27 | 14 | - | CASSSSRINYGYTF | TGTGCCAGCAGTTCTTCCCGGATTAACTATGGCTACACCTTC
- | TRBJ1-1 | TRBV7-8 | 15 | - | CASSPRTSRNTEAFF | TGTGCCAGCAGCCCGCGGACGTCTCGGAACACTGAAGCTTTCTTT
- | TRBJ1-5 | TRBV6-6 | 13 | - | CASRGTGYQPQHF | TGTGCCAGCAGGGGGACGGGCTATCAGCCCCAGCATTTT
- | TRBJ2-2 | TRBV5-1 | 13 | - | CASALTGPGELFF | TGCGCCAGCGCGTTAACGGGCCCCGGGGAGCTGTTTTTT
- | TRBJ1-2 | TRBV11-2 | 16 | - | CASRSIKSRLGYGYTF | TGTGCCAGCCGCTCCATAAAGTCGCGATTGGGCTATGGCTACACCTTC
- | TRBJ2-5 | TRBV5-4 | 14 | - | CASSLAGKQETQYF | TGTGCCAGCAGCTTGGCAGGGAAACAAGAGACCCAGTACTTC
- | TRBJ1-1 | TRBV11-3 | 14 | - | CASSRGGANTEAFF | TGTGCCAGCAGCCGAGGGGGGGCGAACACTGAAGCTTTCTTT
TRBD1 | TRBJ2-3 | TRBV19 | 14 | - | CASLDRGFGDTQYF | TGTGCCAGTCTCGACAGGGGTTTCGGAGATACGCAGTATTTT
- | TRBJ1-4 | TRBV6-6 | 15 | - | CASSYPGATNEKLFF | TGTGCCAGCAGTTATCCAGGGGCAACTAATGAAAAACTGTTTTTT
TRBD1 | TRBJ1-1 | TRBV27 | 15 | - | CASSLRGTGGPEAFF | TGTGCCAGCAGTTTACGGGGGACAGGGGGCCCTGAAGCTTTCTTT
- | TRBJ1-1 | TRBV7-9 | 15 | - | CASSQPGTRNTEAFF | TGTGCCAGCAGCCAACCCGGGACAAGGAACACTGAAGCTTTCTTT
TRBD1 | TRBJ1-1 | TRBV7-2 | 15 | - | CASSSRTGTVGEAFF | TGTGCCAGCAGCTCGAGGACAGGGACCGTAGGTGAAGCTTTCTTT
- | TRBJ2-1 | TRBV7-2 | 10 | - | CASGLGEQFF | TGTGCCAGCGGCCTAGGGGAGCAGTTCTTC
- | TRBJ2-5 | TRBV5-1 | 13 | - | CASSFTSQETQYF | TGCGCCAGCAGCTTTACTAGTCAAGAGACCCAGTACTTC
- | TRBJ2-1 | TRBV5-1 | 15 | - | CASSTGRFGQNEQFF | TGCGCCAGCAGCACTGGACGGTTTGGGCAAAATGAGCAGTTCTTC
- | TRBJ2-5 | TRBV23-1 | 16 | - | CASSQANRASVETQYF | TGCGCCAGCAGTCAGGCGAACAGGGCTTCGGTGGAGACCCAGTACTTC
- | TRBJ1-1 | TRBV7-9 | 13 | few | CASSLGHNTEAFF | TGTGCCAGCAGCTTAGGACACAACACTGAAGCTTTCTTT
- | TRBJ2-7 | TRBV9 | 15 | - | CASSPRPLGPYEQYF | TGTGCCAGCAGCCCCCGCCCCTTAGGCCCCTACGAGCAGTACTTC
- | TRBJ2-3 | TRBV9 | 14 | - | CASSFGPAGDTQYF | TGTGCCAGCAGCTTCGGCCCGGCTGGAGATACGCAGTATTTT
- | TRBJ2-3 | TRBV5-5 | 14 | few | CASSLAAGADTQYF | TGTGCCAGCAGCTTGGCTGCAGGAGCAGATACGCAGTATTTT
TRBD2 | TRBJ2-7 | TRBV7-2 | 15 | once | CASSLVAGVPYEQYF | TGTGCCAGCAGCTTAGTAGCGGGAGTCCCCTACGAGCAGTACTTC
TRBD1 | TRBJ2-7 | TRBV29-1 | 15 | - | CSVEAARGQGGLQYF | TGCAGCGTTGAAGCCGCTCGGGGACAGGGAGGGCTACAGTACTTC
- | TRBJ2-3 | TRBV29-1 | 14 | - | CSGRWFLSTDTQYF | TGCAGCGGCCGTTGGTTCCTCAGCACAGATACGCAGTATTTT
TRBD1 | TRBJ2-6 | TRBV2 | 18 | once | CASSEWGQGPTGANVLTF | TGTGCCAGCAGTGAATGGGGACAGGGACCCACCGGGGCCAACGTCCTGACTTTC
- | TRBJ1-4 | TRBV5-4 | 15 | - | CASSLGGGDVQKLFF | TGTGCCAGCAGCTTGGGAGGGGGAGACGTGCAAAAACTGTTTTTT
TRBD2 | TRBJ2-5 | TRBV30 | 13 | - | CAWKGGAQETQYF | TGTGCCTGGAAGGGAGGGGCTCAAGAGACCCAGTACTTC
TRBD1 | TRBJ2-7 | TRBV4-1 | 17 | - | CASSFVFLTGTTYEQYF | TGCGCCAGCAGCTTCGTCTTTTTGACAGGGACAACCTACGAGCAGTACTTC
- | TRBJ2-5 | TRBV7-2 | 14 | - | CASSLAGWKETQYF | TGTGCCAGCAGCTTAGCTGGCTGGAAAGAGACCCAGTACTTC
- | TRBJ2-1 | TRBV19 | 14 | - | CASSIASPGHEQFF | TGTGCCAGTAGTATAGCTAGCCCCGGGCATGAGCAGTTCTTC